What follows are 16 T cell receptor beta chains derived from one specimen sequenced in a study of T cells in women clearing cervical HPV infection. This table comes from immunoSEQ multiplex PCR, and its TCRdb copy is limited to in-frame clones, with some not included. The sample holds about 30,000 clones. The sample was blood buffy coat. The receptor source for this set is a woman aged 18 to 75 with a cervical HPV16 infection that either progressed to CIN3+ or cleared (not recorded which).

As concerns this clone: The read ends 3 residues early relative to the CDR3; the germline J gene fills the gap. The chain is built from TRBV29-1 and TRBJ2-3, with TRBD2 identical over 10 bases. Germline CDR1 is SQVTM and CDR2 is ANQGSEA. After removal of 3 bases from V and 3 bases from J, the junction contained 9 bases not matched to a gene. The CDR3 loop spans 16 amino acids. The part of the CDR3 DNA that was read is TGCAGCGTTGAGTCGCGGCTAGCGGGAGCGACAGATACG. It translates to CSVESRLAGATDT. The whole CDR3 sequence reads CSVESRLAGATDTQYF.

Worth noting for this clone: The DNA ends 3 residues before the CDR3 does, and the rest of the CDR3 is filled in from the germline J gene. The rearrangement links TRBV11-2 to TRBJ2-1; D is undetermined. V was trimmed by 0 bases and J by 8 bases, leaving 14 bases between them. Germline V gene data show CDR1 as SGHAT and CDR2 as FQNNGV. The CDR3 is 15 residues long. The covered CDR3 bases are TGTGCCAGCAGCTTAGAAGCCCGCCCCCCCGATGAG. This sequence encodes CASSLEARPPDE. The CDR3 in full is CASSLEARPPDEQFF.

To note about this clone: Germline is not matched at one junction end, which may reflect a read error. The sequenced part of the CDR3 DNA is TGTGCCAGCAGGGAAGTGGGACAGGGACTTGGC. Translated, it gives CASREVGQGLG. The CDR3 in its entirety is CASREVGQGLGYTF. The chain has TRBV2 and TRBJ1-2; 9 bases agree with TRBD1. The CDR3 goes on 3 residues after the read ends, and that part is filled in from the germline J gene. Germline CDR1 and CDR2: SNHLY and FYNNEI. The CDR3 runs to 14 residues.

On this clone itself: Sequencing ends 3 residues short of the CDR3 end; the germline J gene provides the rest. The chain carries TRBV11-2 and TRBJ2-3; TRBD2 matches 7 bases. This CDR3 has 15 amino acids. The germline V gene has CDR1 SGHAT and CDR2 FQNNGV. The V gene end was trimmed by 0 bases and the J gene end by 6 bases; junction bases not matched to a gene: 6. The CDR3 reads CASSLDGLGLDTQYF. The CDR3 DNA, read in part, is TGTGCCAGCAGCTTAGATGGACTAGGACTCGATACG.

To note about this clone: The read ends 3 residues early relative to the CDR3; the germline J gene fills the gap. The rearrangement links TRBV28 to TRBJ2-7, with D perhaps matching TRBD2 (5 bases). The CDR3 sequence is 11 residues long. CDR1 is MDHEN, CDR2 SYDVKM, per germline. Trimming left V 9 bases short and J 6 bases short, with 12 bases between. Here the CDR3 reads CARALVGEQYF. Incomplete CDR3 DNA: TGTGCCAGGGCACTAGTTGGCGAG.

A word on this clone: The CDR3 end is not reached by the read, which stops 3 residues before it; the germline J gene fills it in. The V and J genes are TRBV19 and TRBJ2-1, with 7 bases aligning to TRBD2. Trimming removed 3 bases from V and 3 bases from J; junction bases left unmatched: 5. The CDR3 sequence is 15 residues long. Germline-derived CDR1 and CDR2 are LNHDA and SQIVND (reference sequence). CDR3 DNA, as far as it was read: TGTGCCAGTAGTATCTCTAGCGGACACTACAATGAG. Amino acids: CASSISSGHYNE. The complete CDR3 protein is CASSISSGHYNEQFF.

Worth noting for this clone: The read falls 3 residues short of the CDR3 end, and the missing part is taken from the germline J gene. The V call is TRBV19, the J call TRBJ1-5; 7 bases are shared with TRBD1. The CDR3 length is 15 residues. Germline trimming cut 7 bases from V and 2 bases from J; bases unmatched to any gene: 8. Germline values: CDR1 LNHDA, CDR2 SQIVND (reference sequence). The CDR3 protein is CASTTPTGGNQPQHF. The CDR3 bases that were read are TGTGCCAGTACCACCCCCACAGGGGGCAATCAGCCC.

A remark on this clone: The read terminates 3 residues ahead of where the CDR3 ends, so the germline J gene completes it. The V gene is TRBV20-1, the J gene TRBJ1-1, with 8 bases aligning to TRBD1. Unmatched junction bases numbered 6, after V lost 3 bases and J lost 0 bases. The CDR3 totals 15 residues. Per the germline V gene, CDR1 is DFQATT and CDR2 is SNEGSKA (reference sequence). The CDR3 protein is CSASQGAGMNTEAFF. The sequenced CDR3 bases are TGCAGTGCTAGCCAGGGGGCGGGTATGAACACTGAA.

About this clone: The read ends 3 residues early relative to the CDR3; the germline J gene fills the gap. The chain is built from TRBV29-1 and TRBJ1-1, with a tentative D call TRBD1 (5 bases). Germline CDR1 reads SQVTM; CDR2 reads ANQGSEA. The CDR3 totals 14 residues. The V end was cut by 2 bases, the J end by 4 bases, with 14 bases between. The part of the CDR3 DNA that was read is TGCAGCGTTGAAATTGGGGGGGTCGGCACTGAA. Translated, it gives CSVEIGGVGTE. In full, the CDR3 reads CSVEIGGVGTEAFF.

In terms of frequency, this clone is medium-sized (0.01 to 0.1%). The CDR3 sequence is CASSPTAFTYEQYF. The CDR3 bases that were read are TGTGCCAGCTCACCGACAGCCTTTACCTACGAG. V usage is TRBV18 and J usage is TRBJ2-7; a possible D gene is TRBD1 (5 bases). The missing CDR3 end, 3 residues past where the read stops, is filled in from the germline J gene. Trimming took 3 bases from V and 2 from J, leaving 11 bases between them. The CDR3 loop spans 14 amino acids. From germline, CDR1 is KGHSH and CDR2 LQKENI.

About this clone itself: With the read ending 3 residues before the CDR3 end, the germline J gene is used to fill in that end. The V and J genes are TRBV5-1 and TRBJ2-3; D tentatively reads TRBD1 or TRBD2 (9 bases each). Trimming pared 4 bases from V and 3 bases from J, leaving 24 bases between. CDR3 length equals 18 residues. Germline CDR1 reads SGHRS; CDR2 reads YFSETQ. The CDR3 region is CASSRGTGGAGGTDTQYF. CDR3 bases read: TGCGCCAGCAGCCGCGGCACAGGGGGCGCGGGAGGGACAGATACG.

Regarding this clone: The sequenced fragment ends 3 residues before the CDR3 boundary, so the rest is inferred from the germline J gene. The V call is TRBV5-1, the J call TRBJ2-7, with D perhaps matching TRBD2 (6 bases). The V gene's germline CDR1 is SGHRS and CDR2 YFSETQ. Trimming shortened V by 0 bases and J by 5 bases, and 15 bases separated the two germline ends. This CDR3 spans 15 amino acids. The DNA read from the CDR3 is TGCGCCAGCAGCTTGGAGCGGGCGGCAGAGGACGAG. The encoded protein is CASSLERAAEDE. The entire CDR3 sequence reads CASSLERAAEDEQYF.

Turning to this clone: The read falls 3 residues short of the CDR3 end, and the missing part is taken from the germline J gene. The V call is TRBV6-2 or TRBV6-3, the J call TRBJ2-2; the D is unclear. The germline V and J ends were trimmed by 4 bases and 1 base, with 10 bases remaining between them. The CDR3 is 15 amino acids. Germline lookup yields CDR1 MNHEY and CDR2 SVGEGT. Incomplete CDR3 DNA: TGTGCCAGCAGTTTTCAGTACCTGAACACCGGGGAG. It encodes CASSFQYLNTGE. The full CDR3 protein is CASSFQYLNTGELFF.

Details on this clone: Read coverage stops 3 residues before the CDR3 terminus; the germline J gene supplies the remainder. The chain carries TRBV20-1 and TRBJ1-2, with 8 bases identical to TRBD1. Germline V CDR1 and CDR2: DFQATT, SNEGSKA (reference sequence). The CDR3 runs to 12 residues. Germline trimming cut 5 bases from V and 6 bases from J; bases unmatched to any gene: 5. The CDR3 DNA, read in part, is TGCAGTGCTCCCGGGACAGGAAATGGC. This translates into CSAPGTGNG. The full CDR3 protein reads CSAPGTGNGYTF.

To note about this clone: The read ends 3 residues before the CDR3 terminus; that terminus is restored from the germline J gene. This chain uses TRBV5-1 with TRBJ2-7, with TRBD2 matching 8 bases. The CDR3 runs 14 residues. V lost 1 base, J lost 5 bases, and 5 bases stayed unmatched. In germline, CDR1 is SGHRS, CDR2 YFSETQ. CDR3 bases read: TGCGCCAGCAGCTTGAGGACGGGGGGGGACGAG. Translation: CASSLRTGGDE. The entire CDR3 protein is CASSLRTGGDEQYF.

On this clone itself: The read halts 3 residues ahead of the CDR3 end, with the missing end drawn from the germline J gene. The J gene is TRBJ2-7, the V gene TRBV2, with 9 nucleotides matching TRBD1. The ends lost 6 bases at V and 5 bases at J; junction bases unmatched: 5. Germline CDR1 and CDR2: SNHLY and FYNNEI. The CDR3 spans 13 residues. This chain's CDR3 is CASRDRGGHEQYF. The part of the CDR3 DNA that was read is TGTGCCAGCAGGGACAGGGGCGGTCACGAG. Complete variable domain (other parts from reference TRBV2 and TRBJ2-7): EPEVTQTPSHQVTQMGQEVILRCVPISNHLYFYWYRQILGQKVEFLVSFYNNEISEKSEIFDDQFSVERPDGSNFTLKIRSTKLEDSAMYFCASRDRGGHEQYFGPGTRLTVT.